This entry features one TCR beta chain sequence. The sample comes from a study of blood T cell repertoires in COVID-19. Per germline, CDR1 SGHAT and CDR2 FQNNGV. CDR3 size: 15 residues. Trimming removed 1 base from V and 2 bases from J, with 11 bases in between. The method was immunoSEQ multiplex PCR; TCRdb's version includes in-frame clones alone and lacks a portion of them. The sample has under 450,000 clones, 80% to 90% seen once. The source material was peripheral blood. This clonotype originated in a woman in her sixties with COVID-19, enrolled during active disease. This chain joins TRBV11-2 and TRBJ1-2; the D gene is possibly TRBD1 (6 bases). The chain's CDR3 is CASSLGQASNYGYTF. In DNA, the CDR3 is TGTGCCAGCAGCTTAGGACAGGCCTCCAACTATGGCTACACCTTC.